Below are 12 T cell receptor beta chains sequenced from a single sample in a study of siplizumab effects on memory and regulatory T cells. This table comes from immunoSEQ multiplex PCR, and its TCRdb copy is limited to in-frame clones, with some not included. The data show 70,000 or so clones, 75% to 95% seen once. The specimen was CD8+ T cells sorted from blood. The receptors stem from a human donor in good health.

This chain links TRBV19 with TRBJ1-2; unclear D gene. Trimming cost V 0 bases and J 2 bases, with 7 bases left between them. Germline CDR1 is LNHDA and CDR2 is SQIVND (reference sequence). The CDR3 runs 14 residues. CDR3 loop: CASSIDWANYGYTF. The DNA of the CDR3 is TGTGCCAGTAGTATAGATTGGGCAAACTATGGCTACACCTTC.

This chain links TRBV2 with TRBJ2-5, with a tentative D call TRBD2 (5 bases). The ends were cut back, 7 bases at V and 2 bases at J, with 14 bases in the middle. CDR1 is SNHLY, CDR2 FYNNEI, per germline. This CDR3 is built from 14 residues. Written as DNA, the CDR3 is TGTGCCAGCACCGTGGAGGTAGAACAAGAGACCCAGTACTTC. It translates to CASTVEVEQETQYF.

The CDR3 DNA sequence: TGTGCCAGCAGTTTATCGGACAGCTACACTGAAGCTTTCTTT. Its translation: CASSLSDSYTEAFF. J is TRBJ1-1 and V is TRBV27; D is possibly TRBD1 (6 bases). Per the germline V gene, CDR1 is MNHEY and CDR2 is SMNVEV (reference sequence). Trimming removed 0 bases at V and 3 bases at J, with 8 bases between. This CDR3 has 14 residues.

This chain uses TRBV19 with TRBJ2-3, with D tentatively TRBD2 (6 bases). CDR3 size: 14 residues. The germline V and J ends were trimmed by 5 bases and 5 bases, with 14 bases remaining between them. Germline V lookup: CDR1 LNHDA, CDR2 SQIVND (reference sequence). The CDR3 coding sequence is TGTGCCAGTAGTCTGTGGGCTAGCGAAGATACGCAGTATTTT. This translates into CASSLWASEDTQYF.

The genes are TRBV7-9 and TRBJ1-2; D possibly corresponds to TRBD1 (5 bases). The V end lost 1 base, the J end lost 7 bases, and 16 bases lay between the germline ends. Germline lookup yields CDR1 SEHNR and CDR2 FQNEAQ (reference sequence). The CDR3 length is 15 residues. CDR3 in DNA: TGTGCCAGCAGCTTAGGGTGGGACGGCCTATCTGGCTACACCTTC. Translated: CASSLGWDGLSGYTF.

The chain is built from TRBV6-5 and TRBJ2-1; 7 bases align to TRBD1. From germline, CDR1 is MNHEY and CDR2 SVGAGI. The CDR3 consists of 16 residues. J was trimmed by 6 bases and V by 4 bases; bases with no gene match: 12. The DNA for the CDR3 is TGTGCCAGCAGTTCTCTACCGGGACAGCAGGGCAATGAGCAGTTCTTC. This encodes CASSSLPGQQGNEQFF.

V gene TRBV11-3 combines with J gene TRBJ2-1; TRBD1 aligns across 9 bases. This CDR3 comprises 14 residues. Per germline, CDR1 SGHNT and CDR2 YENEEA. V was clipped by 4 bases and J by 10 bases; unmatched bases: 8. CDR3 sequence reads: CASSSRTGAWEQFF. The DNA of the CDR3 is TGTGCCAGCAGCTCCAGGACAGGGGCATGGGAGCAGTTCTTC. Full variable domain (rest looked up from reference TRBV11-3 and TRBJ2-1): EAGVVQSPRYKIIEKKQPVAFWCNPISGHNTLYWYLQNLGQGPELLIRYENEEAVDDSQLPKDRFSAERLKGVDSTLKIQPAELGDSAVYLCASSSRTGAWEQFFGPGTRLTVL.

A word on this clone: At the DNA level, this CDR3 is encoded by other sequences in the same sample as well. This chain links TRBV5-4 with TRBJ1-5; D call uncertain. V was shortened by 0 bases and J by 4 bases, with 8 bases between the two germline ends. Germline V lookup: CDR1 SGHNT, CDR2 YYREEE (reference sequence). The CDR3 runs 14 residues. CDR3 nucleotides: TGTGCCAGCAGCTTGGCTGGATCTAATCAGCCCCAGCATTTT. Protein sequence: CASSLAGSNQPQHF.

The chain joins TRBV2 to TRBJ2-5; 13 bases are a match to TRBD2. V dropped 6 bases and J dropped 5; count of bases not matched to a gene: 9. The CDR3 spans 16 residues. CDR1 and CDR2 (germline): SNHLY, FYNNEI. CDR3 in amino acids: CASSSTSGRAGETQYF. As DNA, the CDR3 is TGTGCCAGCAGCTCAACTAGCGGGAGGGCTGGTGAGACCCAGTACTTC.

The CDR3 bases are TGTGCCAGCAGCTTGGCAGTTTATTCACCCCTCCACTTT. Protein sequence: CASSLAVYSPLHF. The V and J genes are TRBV5-6 and TRBJ1-6, with unresolved D. V was shortened by 0 bases and J by 8 bases, with 6 bases between the two germline ends. The CDR3 is made up of 13 amino acids. Germline values: CDR1 SGHDT, CDR2 YYEEEE.

This rearrangement joins TRBV7-8 to TRBJ2-5, with 8 nucleotides matching TRBD1. Germline V gene sequence: CDR1 SGHVS, CDR2 FQNEAQ. CDR3 size: 15 residues. V gave up 5 bases and J gave up 4 bases; unmatched junction bases: 9. CDR3 sequence: CASSTDGQGAETQYF. The CDR3, as DNA: TGTGCCAGCAGCACGGACGGACAGGGAGCAGAGACCCAGTACTTC.

This sequence joins TRBV10-3 and TRBJ1-1, with TRBD1 as a possible D gene (6 bases). V gave up 6 bases and J gave up 1 base, with 15 bases separating them. The CDR3 loop spans 15 amino acids. From germline, CDR1 is ENHRY and CDR2 SYGVKD. CDR3 bases: TGTGCCATCAGGGAGAAACAGGGATCGAACACTGAAGCTTTCTTT. Its translation is CAIREKQGSNTEAFF.